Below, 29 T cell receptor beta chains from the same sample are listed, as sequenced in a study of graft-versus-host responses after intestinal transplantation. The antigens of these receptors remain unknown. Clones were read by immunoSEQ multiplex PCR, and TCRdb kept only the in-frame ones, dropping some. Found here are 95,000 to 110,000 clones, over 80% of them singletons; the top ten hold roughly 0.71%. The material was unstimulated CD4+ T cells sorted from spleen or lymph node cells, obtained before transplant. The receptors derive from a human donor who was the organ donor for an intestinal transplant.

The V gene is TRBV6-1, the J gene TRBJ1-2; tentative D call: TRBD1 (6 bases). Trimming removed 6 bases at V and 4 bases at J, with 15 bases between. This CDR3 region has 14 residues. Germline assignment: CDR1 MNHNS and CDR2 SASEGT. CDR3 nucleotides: TGTGCCAGCAGGGACAGCCAAGGATTCTATGGCTACACCTTC. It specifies CASRDSQGFYGYTF.

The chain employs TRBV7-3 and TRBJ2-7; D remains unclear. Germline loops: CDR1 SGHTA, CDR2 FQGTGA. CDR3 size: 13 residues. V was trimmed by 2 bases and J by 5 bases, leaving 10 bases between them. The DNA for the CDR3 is TGTGCCAGCAGCTTAGGGCAGTTAAACGAGCAGTACTTC. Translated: CASSLGQLNEQYF.

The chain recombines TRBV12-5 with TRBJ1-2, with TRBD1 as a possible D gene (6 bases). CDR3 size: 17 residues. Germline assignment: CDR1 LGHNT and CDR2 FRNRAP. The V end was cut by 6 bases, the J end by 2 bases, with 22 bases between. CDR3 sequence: CASGPTYTGLDNYGYTF. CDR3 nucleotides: TGTGCTAGTGGCCCTACTTACACAGGGTTGGACAACTATGGCTACACCTTC.

The CDR3 region has the DNA TGTGCCAGCAGTGAAGCGGTGGGTAGGCAGTTCTTC. Its translation: CASSEAVGRQFF. This chain joins TRBV6-1 and TRBJ2-1; D unclear. Germline V CDR1 and CDR2: MNHNS, SASEGT. V lost 0 bases, J lost 12 bases, and 9 bases lay in between. The CDR3 loop spans 12 amino acids.

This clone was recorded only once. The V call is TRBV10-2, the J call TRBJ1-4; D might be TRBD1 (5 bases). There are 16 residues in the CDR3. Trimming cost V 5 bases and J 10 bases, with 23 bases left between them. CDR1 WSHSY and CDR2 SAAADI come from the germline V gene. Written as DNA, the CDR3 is TGCGCCAGCAGTTGGGACCCATGGGAGGTATGGGCAAAACTGTTTTTT. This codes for CASSWDPWEVWAKLFF.

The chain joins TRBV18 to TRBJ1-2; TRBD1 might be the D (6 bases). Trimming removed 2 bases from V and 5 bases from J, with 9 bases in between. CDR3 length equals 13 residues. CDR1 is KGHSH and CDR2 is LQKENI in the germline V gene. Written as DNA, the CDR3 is TGTGCCAGCTCACCAACAGGGACGTATGGCTACACCTTC. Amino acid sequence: CASSPTGTYGYTF.

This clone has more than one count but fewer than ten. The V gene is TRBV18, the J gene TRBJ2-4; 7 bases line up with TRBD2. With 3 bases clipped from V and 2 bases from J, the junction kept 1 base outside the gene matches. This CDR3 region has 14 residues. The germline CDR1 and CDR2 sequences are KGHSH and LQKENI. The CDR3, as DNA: TGTGCCAGCTCACCGGGACTATCCAAAAACATTCAGTACTTC. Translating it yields CASSPGLSKNIQYF.

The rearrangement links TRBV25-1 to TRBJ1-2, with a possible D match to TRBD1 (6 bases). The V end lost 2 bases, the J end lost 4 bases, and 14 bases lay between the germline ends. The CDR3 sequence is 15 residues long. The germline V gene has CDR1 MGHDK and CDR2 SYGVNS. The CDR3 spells CASSERGIPPYGYTF. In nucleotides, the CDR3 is TGTGCCAGCAGTGAAAGGGGGATACCGCCCTATGGCTACACCTTC.

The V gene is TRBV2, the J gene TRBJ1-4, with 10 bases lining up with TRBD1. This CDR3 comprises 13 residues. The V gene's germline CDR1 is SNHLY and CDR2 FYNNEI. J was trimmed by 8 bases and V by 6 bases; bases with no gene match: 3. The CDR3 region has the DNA TGTGCCAGCAGAGGGGACAGGGGCGAAAAACTGTTTTTT. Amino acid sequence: CASRGDRGEKLFF.

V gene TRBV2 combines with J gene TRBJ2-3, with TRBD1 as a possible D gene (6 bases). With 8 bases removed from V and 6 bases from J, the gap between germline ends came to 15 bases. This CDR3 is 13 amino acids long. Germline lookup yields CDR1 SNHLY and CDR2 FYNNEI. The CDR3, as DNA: TGTGCCAGCCATGGACAGTATATGGATACGCAGTATTTT. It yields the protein CASHGQYMDTQYF.

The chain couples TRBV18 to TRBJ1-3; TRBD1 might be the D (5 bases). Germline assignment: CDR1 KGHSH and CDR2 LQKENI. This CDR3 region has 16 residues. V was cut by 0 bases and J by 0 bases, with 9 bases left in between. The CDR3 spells CASSPPRQTSGNTIYF. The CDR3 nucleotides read TGTGCCAGCTCACCACCGAGACAGACCTCTGGAAACACCATATATTTT.

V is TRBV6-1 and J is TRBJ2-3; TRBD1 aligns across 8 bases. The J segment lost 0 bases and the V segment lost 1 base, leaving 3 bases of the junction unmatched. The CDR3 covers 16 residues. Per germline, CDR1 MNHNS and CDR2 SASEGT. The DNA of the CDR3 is TGTGCCAGCAGTGAAGGGACAGGGTGGAGCACAGATACGCAGTATTTT. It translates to CASSEGTGWSTDTQYF.

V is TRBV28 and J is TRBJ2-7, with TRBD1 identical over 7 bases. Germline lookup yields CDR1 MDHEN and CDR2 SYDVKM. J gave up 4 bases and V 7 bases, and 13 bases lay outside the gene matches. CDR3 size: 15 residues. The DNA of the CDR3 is TGTGCCAGCACCTTAGATGACAGGGTTCGGTACGAGCAGTACTTC. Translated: CASTLDDRVRYEQYF.

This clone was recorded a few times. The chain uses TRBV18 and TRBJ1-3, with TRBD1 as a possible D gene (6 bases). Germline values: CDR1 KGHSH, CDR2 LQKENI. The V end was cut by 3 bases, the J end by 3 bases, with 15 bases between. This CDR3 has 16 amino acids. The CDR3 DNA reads TGTGCCAGCTCACCCCAAGACGGGGGCTTTGGAAACACCATATATTTT. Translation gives CASSPQDGGFGNTIYF.

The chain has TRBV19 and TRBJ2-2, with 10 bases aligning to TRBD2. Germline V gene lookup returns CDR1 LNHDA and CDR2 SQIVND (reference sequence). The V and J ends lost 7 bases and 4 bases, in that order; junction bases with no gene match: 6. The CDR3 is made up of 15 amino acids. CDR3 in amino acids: CASIKAGGVTGELFF. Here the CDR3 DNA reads TGTGCCAGTATTAAAGCGGGGGGGGTCACCGGGGAGCTGTTTTTT.

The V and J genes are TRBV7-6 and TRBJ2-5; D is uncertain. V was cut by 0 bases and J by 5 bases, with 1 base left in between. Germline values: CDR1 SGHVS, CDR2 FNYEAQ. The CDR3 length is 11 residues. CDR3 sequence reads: CASSLAETQYF. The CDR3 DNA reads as TGTGCCAGCAGCTTAGCGGAGACCCAGTACTTC.

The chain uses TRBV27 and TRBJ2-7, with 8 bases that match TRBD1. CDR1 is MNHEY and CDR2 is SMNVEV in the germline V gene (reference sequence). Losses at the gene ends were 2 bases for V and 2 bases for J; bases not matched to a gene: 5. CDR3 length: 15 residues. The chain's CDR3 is CASSLRTGIPYEQYF. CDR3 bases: TGTGCCAGCAGTTTAAGGACAGGGATTCCCTACGAGCAGTACTTC.

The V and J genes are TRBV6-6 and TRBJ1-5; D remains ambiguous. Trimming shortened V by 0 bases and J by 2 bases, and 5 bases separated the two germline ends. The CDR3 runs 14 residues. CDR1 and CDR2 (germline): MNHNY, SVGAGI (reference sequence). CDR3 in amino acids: CASSYSAGNQPQHF. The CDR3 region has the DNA TGTGCCAGCAGTTACTCTGCAGGCAATCAGCCCCAGCATTTT.

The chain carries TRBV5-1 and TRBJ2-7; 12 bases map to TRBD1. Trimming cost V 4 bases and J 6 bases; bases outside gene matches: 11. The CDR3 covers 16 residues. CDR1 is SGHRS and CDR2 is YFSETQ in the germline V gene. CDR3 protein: CASSGPGTGGHGEQYF. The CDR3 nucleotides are TGCGCCAGCAGCGGACCCGGGACAGGGGGCCACGGCGAGCAGTACTTC.

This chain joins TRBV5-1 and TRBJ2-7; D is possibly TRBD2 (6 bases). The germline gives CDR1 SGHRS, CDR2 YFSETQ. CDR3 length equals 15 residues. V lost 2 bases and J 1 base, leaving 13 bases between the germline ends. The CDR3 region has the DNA TGCGCCAGCAGCTTAGGAGGGAGACGTTCCTACGAGCAGTACTTC. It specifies CASSLGGRRSYEQYF.

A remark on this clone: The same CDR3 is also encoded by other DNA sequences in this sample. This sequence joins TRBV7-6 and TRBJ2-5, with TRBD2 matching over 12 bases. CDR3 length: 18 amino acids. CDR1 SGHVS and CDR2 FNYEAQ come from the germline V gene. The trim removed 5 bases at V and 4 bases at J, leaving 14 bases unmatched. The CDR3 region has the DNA TGTGCCAGCAGCCCCCGCCCTAGCGGGAGGGCCGGCGGAGAGACCCAGTACTTC. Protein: CASSPRPSGRAGGETQYF.

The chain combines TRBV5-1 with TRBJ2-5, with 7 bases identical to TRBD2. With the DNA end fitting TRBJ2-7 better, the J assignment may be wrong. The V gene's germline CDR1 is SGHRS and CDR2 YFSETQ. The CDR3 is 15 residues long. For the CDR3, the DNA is TGCGCCAGCAGCTTAGGGCGGGGGAATCTCTACGAGCAGTACTTC. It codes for CASSLGRGNLYEQYF.

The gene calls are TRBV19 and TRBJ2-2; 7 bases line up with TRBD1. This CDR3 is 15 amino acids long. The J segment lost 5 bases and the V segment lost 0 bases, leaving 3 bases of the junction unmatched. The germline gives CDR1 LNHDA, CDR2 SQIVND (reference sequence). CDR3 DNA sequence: TGTGCCAGTAGTATAGACGGACAGGTTACCGGGGAGCTGTTTTTT. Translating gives CASSIDGQVTGELFF.

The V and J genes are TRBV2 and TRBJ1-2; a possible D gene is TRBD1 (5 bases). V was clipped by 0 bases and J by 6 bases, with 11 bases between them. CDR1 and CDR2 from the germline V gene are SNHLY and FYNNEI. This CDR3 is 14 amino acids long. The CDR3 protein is CASSEAMGVDGYTF. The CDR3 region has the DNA TGTGCCAGCAGTGAAGCTATGGGGGTCGATGGCTACACCTTC. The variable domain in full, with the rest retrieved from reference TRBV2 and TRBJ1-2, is EPEVTQTPSHQVTQMGQEVILRCVPISNHLYFYWYRQILGQKVEFLVSFYNNEISEKSEIFDDQFSVERPDGSNFTLKIRSTKLEDSAMYFCASSEAMGVDGYTFGSGTRLTVV.

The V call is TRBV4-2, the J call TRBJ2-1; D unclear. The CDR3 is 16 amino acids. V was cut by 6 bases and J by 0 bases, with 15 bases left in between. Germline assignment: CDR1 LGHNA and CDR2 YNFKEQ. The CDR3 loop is CASRKTSRSSYNEQFF. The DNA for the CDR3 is TGTGCCAGCAGGAAAACCTCGCGGAGCTCCTACAATGAGCAGTTCTTC.

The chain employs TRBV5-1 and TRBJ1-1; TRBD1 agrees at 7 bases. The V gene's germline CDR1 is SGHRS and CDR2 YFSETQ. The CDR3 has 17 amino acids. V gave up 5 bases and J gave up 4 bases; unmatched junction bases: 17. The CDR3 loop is CASSSGGVGGQRTEAFF. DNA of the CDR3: TGCGCCAGCAGTTCCGGGGGCGTGGGGGGACAGCGCACTGAAGCTTTCTTT.

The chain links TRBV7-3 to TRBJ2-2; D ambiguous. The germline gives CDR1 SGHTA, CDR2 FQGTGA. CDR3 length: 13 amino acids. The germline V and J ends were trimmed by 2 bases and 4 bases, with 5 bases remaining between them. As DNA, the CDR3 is TGTGCCAGCAGCTTATCGAGCACCGGGGAGCTGTTTTTT. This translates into CASSLSSTGELFF.

CDR3 nucleotides: TGTGCCAGCAGTGAATGGGGCAGGGATGGCTACACCTTC. Residues: CASSEWGRDGYTF. The gene calls are TRBV6-1 and TRBJ1-2, with TRBD1 as a possible D gene (5 bases). The germline V gene encodes CDR1 MNHNS and CDR2 SASEGT. The CDR3 is 13 amino acids. The V end was cut by 2 bases, the J end by 6 bases, with 10 bases between.

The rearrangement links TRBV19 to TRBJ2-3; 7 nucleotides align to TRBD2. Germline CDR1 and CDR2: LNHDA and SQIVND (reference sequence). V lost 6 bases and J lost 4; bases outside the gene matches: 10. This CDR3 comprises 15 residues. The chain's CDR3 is CASSRAGRAPDTQYF. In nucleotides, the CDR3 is TGTGCCAGTAGCAGAGCGGGACGGGCCCCAGATACGCAGTATTTT.